This entry describes one T cell receptor (beta chain). The source of the sample is a study of blood T cell repertoires in COVID-19. Study summary: Whether acute or convalescent, the COVID-19 samples came from the United States, Italy and Spain.

Data came from immunoSEQ multiplex PCR; TCRdb stores just in-frame clones and leaves some out. Of around 170,000 clones listed, approximately 88% are singletons. This CDR3 spans 13 amino acids. Per germline, CDR1 SQVTM and CDR2 ANQGSEA. V dropped 5 bases and J dropped 1; count of bases not matched to a gene: 2. The chain is built from TRBV29-1 and TRBJ1-1; 9 nucleotides agree with TRBD1. Sequencing was performed on peripheral blood. This TCR was sampled from a man aged 55 to 70 with acute or convalescent COVID-19. The CDR3 bases are TGCAGCGTTTCGGGACAGGGGAACACTGAAGCTTTCTTT. This codes for CSVSGQGNTEAFF.